These 21 T cell receptor beta chains came from one sample sequenced in a study of blood T cells in healthy people across ages. Primers used in a second PCR of about 6 to 11 cycles were a sample-barcoded 5' primer and a J-beta primer mix. TCRdb processed the 5' RACE reads anew with MiXCR; each CDR3 protein has one entry. The sample has about 650,000 distinct CDR3 sequences; 32% are singletons. The sequenced sample consisted of blood. The receptors originated from a woman of 80 years or more in good health.

The V and J genes are TRBV7-6 and TRBJ1-2, with no clear D. V lost 1 base, J lost 2 bases, and 8 bases lay in between. The germline V gene encodes CDR1 SGHVS and CDR2 FNYEAQ. The CDR3 loop spans 14 amino acids. This chain's CDR3 is CASSLDTENYGYTF. In DNA, the CDR3 is TGTGCCAGCAGCTTAGACACTGAGAACTATGGCTACACCTTC.

This CDR3 reads CSVGTGGECGYTF. The CDR3 DNA reads as TGCAGCGTTGGGACAGGGGGCGAATGTGGCTACACCTTC. The V call is TRBV29-1, the J call TRBJ1-2, with 11 positions matching TRBD1. The ends lost 4 bases at V and 7 bases at J; junction bases unmatched: 5. This CDR3 is 13 amino acids long. Germline-derived CDR1 and CDR2 are SQVTM and ANQGSEA.

The V gene is TRBV28, the J gene TRBJ1-1, with unresolved D. Germline CDR1 and CDR2: MDHEN and SYDVKM. V was pared by 2 bases and J by 6 bases, with 16 bases between. The CDR3 is 15 residues long. CDR3 DNA sequence: TGTGCCAGCAGTTTAAGCAGGCGCCAAGTGGCTGAAGCTTTCTTT. It codes for CASSLSRRQVAEAFF.

This clonotype has at least ten counts. The rearrangement links TRBV30 to TRBJ2-3; D is unclear. The germline CDR1 and CDR2 sequences are GTSNPN and SVGIG (reference sequence). V was pared by 0 bases and J by 2 bases, with 6 bases between. The CDR3 has 13 residues. The CDR3 protein is CAWSVGITDTQYF. DNA of the CDR3: TGTGCCTGGAGTGTAGGGATCACAGATACGCAGTATTTT.

The gene calls are TRBV5-1 and TRBJ2-7; D is unresolved. V lost 3 bases and J 4 bases, leaving 11 bases between the germline ends. CDR3 length: 13 residues. Germline V gene sequence: CDR1 SGHRS, CDR2 YFSETQ. The chain's CDR3 is CASSSRPLYEQYF. The CDR3 DNA is TGCGCCAGCAGCTCAAGACCCCTTTACGAGCAGTACTTC.

This clonotype was recorded once. V usage is TRBV5-6 and J usage is TRBJ2-7; TRBD1 or TRBD2 may be the D gene (5 bases each). TRBJ2-5 explains the end of the DNA better; the J call may be wrong. Germline V CDR1 and CDR2: SGHDT, YYEEEE. The CDR3 totals 13 residues. CDR3 residues: CASSEGPGGTQYF. The CDR3 bases are TGTGCCAGCAGCGAGGGGCCCGGTGGGACCCAGTACTTC.

This clonotype was counted only a few times. The chain joins TRBV30 to TRBJ2-1, with a possible D match to TRBD1 (7 bases). The germline gives CDR1 GTSNPN, CDR2 SVGIG (reference sequence). This CDR3 region has 15 residues. With 3 bases removed from V and 1 base from J, the gap between germline ends came to 13 bases. CDR3 region: CAWRGGQSSYNEQFF. The CDR3 DNA reads as TGTGCCTGGAGGGGGGGACAGAGTTCCTACAATGAGCAGTTCTTC.

CDR3 in amino acids: CASSSSGDRNTEAFF. DNA for the CDR3: TGTGCCAGCAGCTCGAGTGGTGACAGGAACACTGAAGCTTTCTTT. J is TRBJ1-1 and V is TRBV9; possibly TRBD1 for D (5 bases). V lost 4 bases, J lost 1 base, and 14 bases lay in between. This CDR3 is built from 15 residues. Germline V gives CDR1 SGDLS, CDR2 YYNGEE.

This clonotype was found a few times. This could be a read error, since a much larger clone is one nucleotide away. The rearrangement joins TRBV12-3 or TRBV12-4 to TRBJ2-5, with 7 bases that match TRBD1. CDR3 length: 15 residues. Unmatched junction bases numbered 7, after V lost 1 base and J lost 5 bases. CDR3 residues: CASSLVSGGWETQYF. CDR3 sequence (DNA): TGTGCCAGCAGTTTAGTGTCAGGGGGTTGGGAGACCCAGTACTTC.

Turning to this clonotype: Given a much more abundant clone one base away, this may be a read error. This chain joins TRBV7-3 and TRBJ2-1; D is unresolved. The V gene lost 6 bases and the J gene lost 7 bases, with 10 bases spanning the gap. The germline V gene has CDR1 SGHTA and CDR2 FQGTGA. This CDR3 is 12 amino acids long. The CDR3 region is CASSQMRNEQFF. CDR3 nucleotide sequence: TGTGCCAGCAGTCAGATGAGGAATGAGCAGTTCTTC.

The chain joins TRBV20-1 to TRBJ2-3, with a weak D call TRBD2 (5 bases). Germline values: CDR1 DFQATT, CDR2 SNEGSKA (reference sequence). The CDR3 is 15 residues long. Between the trimmed V and J ends, which lost 4 bases and 0 bases, there was a span of 14 bases. CDR3 protein: CSAKPLASSTDTQYF. CDR3 nucleotide sequence: TGCAGTGCTAAGCCCCTAGCTTCTAGCACAGATACGCAGTATTTT.

This clonotype has a count of ten or more. V and J are TRBV4-2 and TRBJ2-4; TRBD2 matches at 7 bases. The germline CDR1 and CDR2 sequences are LGHNA and YNFKEQ. After removal of 0 bases from V and 0 bases from J, the junction contained 14 bases not matched to a gene. This CDR3 is built from 20 residues. The chain's CDR3 is CASSQDQPSGGSLAKNIQYF. As DNA, the CDR3 is TGTGCCAGCAGCCAAGATCAACCCTCGGGGGGATCCCTAGCCAAAAACATTCAGTACTTC.

This clonotype has more than one count but fewer than ten. This chain connects TRBV5-6 to TRBJ1-5, with D possibly being TRBD1 (6 bases). The CDR3 runs 17 residues. V was shortened by 5 bases and J by 2 bases, with 20 bases between the two germline ends. Germline CDR1 is SGHDT and CDR2 is YYEEEE. Here the CDR3 DNA reads TGTGCCAGCAGAGTCGACAGGCTAGCCCGGGGCAATCAGCCCCAGCATTTT. This encodes CASRVDRLARGNQPQHF.

The chain has TRBV29-1 and TRBJ1-1; D may be TRBD1 (6 bases). This CDR3 region has 17 residues. With 1 base removed from V and 0 bases from J, the gap between germline ends came to 18 bases. CDR1 is SQVTM and CDR2 is ANQGSEA in the germline V gene. The CDR3 sequence: CSVEGGRGQQMNTEAFF. The CDR3 DNA reads TGCAGCGTTGAAGGGGGGCGAGGACAGCAAATGAACACTGAAGCTTTCTTT.

The J gene is TRBJ2-5, the V gene TRBV28; 12 bases agree with TRBD1. Germline values: CDR1 MDHEN, CDR2 SYDVKM. Trimming removed 1 base from V and 9 bases from J; junction bases left unmatched: 15. The CDR3 is 18 amino acids. CDR3 nucleotide sequence: TGTGCCAGCAGTTTATTTCGTCGGGACAGGGGGCCTAAGGAGGCCCAGTACTTC. It yields the protein CASSLFRRDRGPKEAQYF.

Of note for this clonotype: Since a much larger clone is just one base distant, this may be a read error. J is TRBJ2-3 and V is TRBV5-6, with 9 bases fitting TRBD1. Trimming took 5 bases from V and 8 from J; bases not matched to a gene: 12. Looked up from germline, CDR1 is SGHDT and CDR2 is YYEEEE. CDR3 size: 15 residues. CDR3: CASRPDRGGGGTQYF. The CDR3 nucleotides read TGTGCCAGCAGACCGGACAGGGGCGGAGGAGGTACGCAGTATTTT.

This clonotype has at least ten counts. The chain is built from TRBV3-1 and TRBJ2-1; a possible D gene is TRBD2 (6 bases). The CDR3 runs 13 residues. CDR1 is LGHDT and CDR2 is YNNKEL in the germline V gene (reference sequence). The ends were cut back, 7 bases at V and 4 bases at J, with 11 bases in the middle. The CDR3 region has the DNA TGTGCCAGCACCGCGGCGGGGTACAATGAGCAGTTCTTC. This sequence encodes CASTAAGYNEQFF.

This clonotype was seen many times. The V call is TRBV18, the J call TRBJ2-7; tentatively, D is TRBD1 (6 bases). Between the trimmed V and J ends, which lost 0 bases and 4 bases, there was a span of 10 bases. Germline loops: CDR1 KGHSH, CDR2 LQKENI. The CDR3 covers 14 residues. CDR3 sequence reads: CASSPPGTLYEQYF. The CDR3 bases are TGTGCCAGCTCACCACCGGGGACACTGTACGAGCAGTACTTC.

This clonotype was seen many times. J is TRBJ2-7 and V is TRBV11-2, with D maybe TRBD1 (6 bases). Trimming took off 5 bases at V and 2 bases at J, with 19 bases between the two ends. Germline V gene lookup returns CDR1 SGHAT and CDR2 FQNNGV. CDR3 length: 16 residues. CDR3 nucleotides: TGTGCCAGCAGCACTCGGCCCGGGACACCGACCTACGAGCAGTACTTC. Its protein is CASSTRPGTPTYEQYF.

Details on this clonotype: At one of its ends the junction is not consistent with the germline gene, which may arise from a read error. V is TRBV12-3 or TRBV12-4 and J is TRBJ2-3; 10 nucleotides align to TRBD2. This CDR3 is 17 amino acids long. CDR3 residues: CASRTPLAGVIGDAQYF. The CDR3 bases are TGTGCCAGCAGGACCCCCCTAGCGGGGGTGATTGGAGATGCGCAGTATTTT.

The chain recombines TRBV12-3 or TRBV12-4 with TRBJ1-5, with unresolved D. The germline V and J ends were trimmed by 1 base and 10 bases, with 8 bases remaining between them. CDR3 size: 12 residues. The CDR3 region is CASSLEASPQHF. DNA of the CDR3: TGTGCCAGCAGTTTAGAGGCCAGCCCCCAGCATTTT.